This T cell receptor (beta chain) was found in a study of glioma-infiltrating T cells after dendritic cell vaccination. Study at large: Dendritic cell vaccination trial patients had either newly diagnosed or recurrent glioblastoma.

Here immunoSEQ multiplex PCR was the method, and the copy in TCRdb shows in-frame clones only, minus some. The sample lists over 55,000 clones, around 86% occurring once. This CDR3 is 14 amino acids long. The V end was cut by 2 bases, the J end by 2 bases, with 10 bases between. Germline values: CDR1 MGHRA, CDR2 YSYEKL. PBMC were collected before vaccination, two weeks after the third vaccination, and at progression. This TCR was sampled from a human donor with glioblastoma. Sequencing was performed on blood, taken before dendritic cell vaccination. The chain joins TRBV4-1 to TRBJ2-7; D is perhaps TRBD1 (6 bases). The CDR3 loop reads CASSQMTGPYEQYF. CDR3 sequence (DNA): TGCGCCAGCAGCCAAATGACAGGTCCCTACGAGCAGTACTTC.